The rows below give T cell receptor beta chains drawn from one sample of a study of shared clonotypes between healthy human individuals. Clones were sequenced by immunoSEQ multiplex PCR, and TCRdb holds only the in-frame ones, with some missing. The sample lists around 2,000,000 clones, about 95% occurring once. Specimen: naive CD8+ T cells sorted from blood. The receptors here all came from a man between 18 and 35 years old in good health. Each CDR3 is given with its conserved first and last residue. The D gene is left open where the match is weak. Clone sizes are given selectively: once, few, many, or a class where the clone is expanded.

cdr3_length j_call v_call d_call clone_size cdr3_aa cdr3_nt
14 TRBJ2-3 TRBV2 NA NA CASSVGPSTDTQYF TGTGCCAGCAGTGTCGGACCCAGCACAGATACGCAGTATTTT
17 TRBJ2-7 TRBV7-8 TRBD1 NA CASSLEPRTGSSYEQYF TGTGCCAGCAGCTTAGAACCAAGGACAGGGAGCTCCTACGAGCAGTACTTC
18 TRBJ1-5 TRBV7-2 NA NA CASSLSFVEGWDNQPQHF TGTGCCAGCAGCCTGTCCTTTGTTGAGGGGTGGGACAATCAGCCCCAGCATTTT
16 TRBJ1-2 TRBV5-1 NA NA CASSVGSPGWNYGYTF TGCGCCAGCAGCGTGGGTTCCCCAGGGTGGAACTATGGCTACACCTTC
15 TRBJ2-2 TRBV11-2 TRBD1 NA CASSRDRVDTGELFF TGTGCCAGCAGTAGGGACAGGGTGGACACCGGGGAGCTGTTTTTT
12 TRBJ2-7 TRBV30 NA once CAWSIASYEQYF TGTGCCTGGAGTATAGCCTCCTACGAGCAGTACTTC
14 TRBJ2-7 TRBV2 TRBD1 NA CASSEGQGFYEQYF TGTGCCAGCAGTGAGGGACAGGGGTTCTACGAGCAGTACTTC
14 TRBJ2-1 TRBV14 NA NA CASSQELGDNEQFF TGTGCCAGCAGCCAAGAGCTAGGGGACAATGAGCAGTTCTTC
14 TRBJ2-7 TRBV9 NA NA CASSLGGSAYEQYF TGTGCCAGCAGCCTGGGCGGAAGCGCCTACGAGCAGTACTTC
14 TRBJ1-4 TRBV9 NA NA CASSVEAANEKLFF TGTGCCAGCAGCGTTGAAGCCGCTAATGAAAAACTGTTTTTT
16 TRBJ2-3 TRBV5-1 TRBD1 NA CASSWMGQGPTDTQYF TGCGCCAGCAGCTGGATGGGACAGGGGCCCACAGATACGCAGTATTTT
11 TRBJ1-2 TRBV29-1 NA NA CSVGVNYGYTF TGCAGCGTTGGAGTTAACTATGGCTACACCTTC
15 TRBJ2-7 TRBV11-2 TRBD1 NA CASSGWDRPSYEQYF TGTGCCAGCAGCGGGTGGGACAGGCCCTCCTACGAGCAGTACTTC
15 TRBJ2-3 TRBV4-1 NA NA CASSLSSGLGDTQYF TGCGCCAGCAGCCTCAGTTCAGGGTTGGGAGATACGCAGTATTTT
12 TRBJ1-5 TRBV19 NA once CASSPGAQPQHF TGTGCCAGTAGTCCGGGGGCACAGCCCCAGCATTTT
20 TRBJ1-5 TRBV18 TRBD1 NA CASSPDLSGTGGYSNQPQHF TGTGCCAGCTCACCGGACTTATCCGGGACAGGGGGGTATAGCAATCAGCCCCAGCATTTT
12 TRBJ2-7 TRBV2 NA NA CASSVQTYEQYF TGTGCCAGCAGTGTACAGACCTACGAGCAGTACTTC
14 TRBJ1-1 TRBV6-1 TRBD1 NA CASPPGTGDTEAFF TGTGCCAGCCCCCCTGGGACAGGGGACACTGAAGCTTTCTTT
13 TRBJ1-6 TRBV5-6 NA once CASSLAEYSPLHF TGTGCCAGCAGCTTGGCGGAATATTCACCCCTCCACTTT
15 TRBJ2-7 TRBV18 TRBD2 NA CASSRLAGGYSEQYF TGTGCCAGCTCAAGACTAGCGGGAGGGTATAGCGAGCAGTACTTC
14 TRBJ2-1 TRBV7-9 NA NA CASSSPTSYNEQFF TGTGCCAGCAGCTCCCCGACTAGTTACAATGAGCAGTTCTTC
12 TRBJ2-7 TRBV7-9 NA NA CASSLVGGPQYF TGTGCCAGCAGCTTAGTTGGGGGGCCCCAGTACTTC
14 TRBJ2-7 TRBV4-1 NA NA CASSPGVSTYEQYF TGCGCCAGCAGCCCCGGGGTCAGTACCTACGAGCAGTACTTC
12 TRBJ2-5 TRBV7-8 NA NA CASSPSEETQYF TGTGCCAGCAGCCCGTCGGAGGAGACCCAGTACTTC
13 TRBJ1-2 TRBV27 NA NA CASILVGLGGYTF TGTGCCAGCATCCTGGTGGGTCTGGGCGGCTACACCTTC
18 TRBJ1-1 TRBV13 TRBD1 NA CASSLSPSTGGRGTEAFF TGTGCCAGCAGCTTATCTCCATCCACAGGGGGCAGGGGCACTGAAGCTTTCTTT
15 TRBJ1-6 TRBV30 NA NA CAGSAGVRYNSPLHF TGTGCCGGAAGCGCAGGGGTCAGATATAATTCACCCCTCCACTTT
13 TRBJ2-7 TRBV14 NA NA CASSQDLRDEQYF TGTGCCAGCAGCCAAGATTTGCGGGACGAGCAGTACTTC
14 TRBJ2-1 TRBV11-2 TRBD1 NA CASSLVVGGDEQFF TGTGCCAGCAGCTTAGTCGTAGGGGGCGATGAGCAGTTCTTC
12 TRBJ1-3 TRBV27 NA NA CASRGNGNTIYF TGTGCCAGCAGGGGGAATGGAAACACCATATATTTT
14 TRBJ2-7 TRBV4-3 NA once CASSLDIAAYEQYF TGCGCCAGCAGCCTTGACATCGCCGCCTACGAGCAGTACTTC
15 TRBJ2-7 TRBV27 TRBD2 once CASSLHRGGHSEQYF TGTGCCAGCAGTTTACATCGGGGGGGCCACTCCGAGCAGTACTTC
17 TRBJ1-1 TRBV5-1 TRBD1 once CASSPAGTGTMNTEAFF TGCGCCAGCAGCCCGGCCGGGACAGGGACGATGAACACTGAAGCTTTCTTT
13 TRBJ2-3 TRBV5-1 NA NA CASSRLGTDTQYF TGCGCCAGCAGCCGACTGGGGACAGATACGCAGTATTTT
14 TRBJ2-1 TRBV13 TRBD2 NA CASSPGLEGNEQFF TGTGCCAGCAGCCCCGGACTAGAGGGAAATGAGCAGTTCTTC
15 TRBJ2-5 TRBV6-5 TRBD2 NA CASSFIAGEQETQYF TGTGCCAGCAGTTTCATAGCGGGAGAGCAAGAGACCCAGTACTTC
14 TRBJ2-7 TRBV28 TRBD1 NA CASSPTGQGYEQYF TGTGCCAGCAGTCCAACAGGACAGGGCTACGAGCAGTACTTC
17 TRBJ2-2 TRBV4-3 TRBD2 NA CASSQTALAGNTGELFF TGCGCCAGCAGCCAAACGGCTCTAGCGGGGAACACCGGGGAGCTGTTTTTT
15 TRBJ2-3 TRBV27 NA NA CASSPADGSTDTQYF TGTGCCAGCAGTCCAGCGGACGGTAGCACAGATACGCAGTATTTT
15 TRBJ2-1 TRBV13 NA NA CASSIRAPTGDEQFF TGTGCCAGCAGCATCCGGGCTCCTACCGGCGATGAGCAGTTCTTC
13 TRBJ2-7 TRBV5-1 NA NA CASGVGESYEQYF TGCGCCAGCGGGGTGGGGGAGTCCTACGAGCAGTACTTC
15 TRBJ1-2 TRBV28 TRBD1 NA CASSRGTGSEVGYTF TGTGCCAGCAGCCGGGGGACAGGGTCGGAAGTGGGCTACACCTTC
15 TRBJ2-3 TRBV7-2 TRBD2 NA CASSLTSGSADTQYF TGTGCCAGCAGCTTAACTAGCGGGAGTGCAGATACGCAGTATTTT
14 TRBJ2-7 TRBV30 NA NA CAWGWEDRPYEQYF TGTGCCTGGGGATGGGAGGACAGACCCTACGAGCAGTACTTC
15 TRBJ2-7 TRBV6-6 NA once CASSYSGLSSYEQYF TGTGCCAGCAGTTACTCTGGTTTGAGCTCCTACGAGCAGTACTTC
12 TRBJ1-1 TRBV2 NA NA CASIPGNTEAFF TGTGCCAGCATCCCGGGGAACACTGAAGCTTTCTTT
15 TRBJ1-2 TRBV13 NA NA CASSLGGAPYYGYTF TGTGCCAGCAGCTTAGGAGGGGCACCCTACTATGGCTACACCTTC
14 TRBJ2-2 TRBV6-5 NA NA CASSYLGGSGELFF TGTGCCAGCAGTTACCTAGGGGGTAGCGGGGAGCTGTTTTTT
14 TRBJ1-2 TRBV7-9 NA NA CASSFGPSNYGYTF TGTGCCAGCAGCTTTGGGCCATCTAACTATGGCTACACCTTC
17 TRBJ2-5 TRBV9 TRBD1 NA CASSAEGGQLLQETQYF TGTGCCAGCAGCGCCGAAGGGGGACAGCTCCTACAAGAGACCCAGTACTTC
19 TRBJ1-3 TRBV11-2 TRBD1 NA CASSSPTVNRGLNGNTIYF TGTGCCAGCAGCTCACCAACAGTTAACAGGGGGCTAAATGGAAACACCATATATTTT
13 TRBJ2-1 TRBV6-5 NA NA CASSFGTYNEQFF TGTGCCAGCAGTTTCGGGACGTACAATGAGCAGTTCTTC
14 TRBJ2-7 TRBV11-2 NA NA CASSFPTGGYEQYF TGTGCCAGCAGCTTTCCGACGGGCGGCTACGAGCAGTACTTC
12 TRBJ2-1 TRBV27 TRBD2 NA CASGGSGTSLFF TGTGCCAGCGGGGGGAGTGGGACTAGCCTGTTCTTC